These 27 T cell receptor beta chains share one sample of origin, sequenced in a study of T cells after yellow fever vaccination. Each CDR3 protein is one row after TCRdb ran MiXCR on the 5' RACE reads. The profile covers a few hundred thousand distinct CDR3 sequences, with about 10% appearing a single time and about 3.7% taken by the ten largest. The specimen comprised CD4+ T cells sorted from PBMCs, sampled 5 days after the yellow fever booster vaccination. The source is a man aged 18 to 29 who received the YFV17D yellow fever vaccine.

The V and J genes are TRBV6-5 and TRBJ1-6, with D perhaps matching TRBD1 (5 bases). CDR1 and CDR2 from the germline V gene are MNHEY and SVGAGI. V gave up 4 bases and J gave up 9 bases, with 19 bases separating them. CDR3 length equals 16 residues. The CDR3 DNA follows: TGTGCCAGCAGTTGGGACCACGGACCCCGGGGTTCACCCCTCCACTTT. Amino acids: CASSWDHGPRGSPLHF.

Ten or more counts support this clonotype. This rearrangement joins TRBV5-1 to TRBJ2-6; D is tentatively TRBD1 or TRBD2 (5 bases each). Germline CDR1 reads SGHRS; CDR2 reads YFSETQ. CDR3 length equals 16 residues. Between the trimmed V and J ends, which lost 0 bases and 4 bases, there was a span of 11 bases. CDR3 loop: CASSLGPGTGANVLTF. The CDR3 DNA reads TGCGCCAGCAGCTTGGGTCCCGGGACGGGGGCCAACGTCCTGACTTTC.

This clonotype was counted many times. V gene TRBV10-3 combines with J gene TRBJ2-1; D may be TRBD1 or TRBD2 (5 bases each). V gave up 8 bases and J gave up 15 bases, with 17 bases separating them. CDR1 is ENHRY and CDR2 is SYGVKD in the germline V gene. The CDR3 is made up of 11 amino acids. The CDR3 loop is CAIGDSEGPFF. The CDR3 DNA follows: TGTGCCATCGGCGACAGCGAGGGGCCGTTCTTC.

In this sample, this clonotype turned up a few times. This sequence joins TRBV10-1 and TRBJ2-1; 7 bases fit TRBD2. The V segment lost 3 bases and the J segment 0 bases; nucleotides outside the gene matches: 11. The CDR3 has 18 residues. Germline values: CDR1 WNHNN, CDR2 SYGVQD (reference sequence). The CDR3 protein is CASSDAGDRPGSYNEQFF. The CDR3 DNA sequence: TGCGCCAGCAGTGATGCGGGGGACCGACCTGGCTCCTACAATGAGCAGTTCTTC.

This clonotype was recorded a few times. This sequence joins TRBV5-1 and TRBJ2-7; either TRBD1 or TRBD2 may fit D (5 bases each). Germline CDR1 SGHRS, CDR2 YFSETQ. This CDR3 has 14 residues. V was cut by 9 bases and J by 5 bases, with 21 bases left in between. The CDR3 region has the DNA TGCGCCACCTCGACGGGACCTTCACTTAACGAGCAGTACTTC. This translates into CATSTGPSLNEQYF.

This clonotype occurred many times. The chain combines TRBV3-1 with TRBJ1-4, with unresolved D. Looked up from germline, CDR1 is LGHDT and CDR2 is YNNKEL (reference sequence). The V end lost 1 base, the J end lost 8 bases, and 11 bases lay between the germline ends. There are 14 residues in the CDR3. The CDR3 nucleotides are TGTGCCAGCAGCCAAGGGGCTCGAGGGGAAAAACTGTTTTTT. The encoded protein is CASSQGARGEKLFF.

This clonotype appeared a few times. The rearrangement uses TRBV5-5 and TRBJ2-1; 10 nucleotides line up with TRBD1. The CDR3 has 15 residues. The J segment lost 8 bases and the V segment lost 2 bases, leaving 7 bases of the junction unmatched. CDR1 is SGHKS and CDR2 is YYEKEE in the germline V gene (reference sequence). The CDR3 loop reads CASSFSWDRGDEQFF. The CDR3, as DNA: TGTGCCAGCAGCTTCAGTTGGGACAGGGGCGATGAGCAGTTCTTC.

The CDR3 protein is CASSSYRDPTEAFF. The CDR3 nucleotides are TGTGCCAGCAGCTCCTACCGGGACCCCACTGAAGCTTTCTTT. V is TRBV9 and J is TRBJ1-1, with D possibly matching TRBD1 (5 bases). V lost 4 bases and J lost 4, with 14 bases in between. Per germline, CDR1 SGDLS and CDR2 YYNGEE. CDR3 length: 14 amino acids.

This sequence joins TRBV19 and TRBJ1-4, with D uncertain. Trimming removed 5 bases from V and 8 bases from J, with 15 bases in between. CDR1 and CDR2 from the germline V gene are LNHDA and SQIVND (reference sequence). This CDR3 is 14 amino acids long. The CDR3 loop is CASSQRPANEKLFF. The CDR3, as DNA: TGTGCCAGTAGTCAACGTCCGGCCAACGAAAAACTGTTTTTT. Full variable domain (remainder filled in from reference TRBV19 and TRBJ1-4): DGGITQSPKYLFRKEGQNVTLSCEQNLNHDAMYWYRQDPGQGLRLIYYSQIVNDFQKGDIAEGYSVSREKKESFPLTVTSAQKNPTAFYLCASSQRPANEKLFFGSGTQLSVL.

In this sample, this clonotype turned up many times. The genes are TRBV20-1 and TRBJ1-1; D perhaps matches TRBD1 (5 bases). Germline loops: CDR1 DFQATT, CDR2 SNEGSKA (reference sequence). The CDR3 contains 15 residues. V was trimmed by 1 base and J by 4 bases, leaving 16 bases between them. CDR3 amino acids: CSARVGGGVSTEAFF. As DNA, the CDR3 is TGCAGTGCTAGAGTAGGTGGGGGGGTGAGCACTGAAGCTTTCTTT.

This clonotype came up many times. The chain combines TRBV5-1 with TRBJ1-5; 9 bases agree with TRBD1. This CDR3 contains 15 residues. J lost 5 bases, V lost 4 bases, and 7 bases had no gene match. Germline-derived CDR1 and CDR2 are SGHRS and YFSETQ. The CDR3 nucleotides are TGCGCCAGCAGCCTGGACAGGGGAGGCGATCAGCCCCAGCATTTT. Protein product: CASSLDRGGDQPQHF.

This clonotype was seen only a few times. The chain uses TRBV7-2 and TRBJ2-1, with TRBD2 matching 13 bases. The germline V gene has CDR1 SGHTA and CDR2 FQGNSA. This CDR3 has 16 amino acids. V lost 10 bases to trimming and J lost 0 bases; unmatched junction nucleotides: 6. CDR3 coding DNA: TGTGCCACCTTACTAGCGGGGGGGGGCTCCTACAATGAGCAGTTCTTC. As protein: CATLLAGGGSYNEQFF.

This clonotype was recorded a few times. CDR3 sequence: CASSSDTHSGNTIYF. The CDR3 DNA is TGTGCCAGCAGCTCGGACACTCACTCTGGAAACACCATATATTTT. This sequence joins TRBV7-2 and TRBJ1-3; D possibly corresponds to TRBD1 (5 bases). With 4 bases removed from V and 0 bases from J, the gap between germline ends came to 10 bases. Germline loops: CDR1 SGHTA, CDR2 FQGNSA. The CDR3 is 15 residues long.

This clonotype was found many times. The chain carries TRBV9 and TRBJ2-5; D unclear. V lost 0 bases, J lost 5 bases, and 17 bases lay in between. This CDR3 region has 16 residues. Germline CDR1 and CDR2: SGDLS and YYNGEE. The CDR3, as DNA: TGTGCCAGCAGCGTAGGGGCAGGTCCAGGAGTGGAGACCCAGTACTTC. Translating gives CASSVGAGPGVETQYF.

The chain carries TRBV29-1 and TRBJ1-2; D is unresolved. The CDR3 spans 11 residues. CDR1 is SQVTM, CDR2 ANQGSEA, per germline. Deletions cut 6 bases from V and 8 bases from J, with 13 bases between. The CDR3 is CSVTALRGYTF. The CDR3 nucleotides read TGCAGCGTGACGGCCCTACGAGGCTACACCTTC. The variable domain in full, completed from reference TRBV29-1 and TRBJ1-2, reads SAVISQKPSRDICQRGTSLTIQCQVDSQVTMMFWYRQQPGQSLTLIATANQGSEATYESGFVIDKFPISRPNLTFSTLTVSNMSPEDSSIYLCSVTALRGYTFGSGTRLTVV.

This clonotype was picked up many times. This chain joins TRBV7-9 and TRBJ2-3; 12 bases are a match to TRBD1. The germline V gene encodes CDR1 SEHNR and CDR2 FQNEAQ (reference sequence). The CDR3 is made up of 13 amino acids. V lost 11 bases and J lost 4; bases outside the gene matches: 4. The CDR3 region is CAGGTGGSDTQYF. For the CDR3, the DNA is TGTGCCGGTGGGACAGGGGGCTCAGATACGCAGTATTTT. Full variable domain (remainder filled in from reference TRBV7-9 and TRBJ2-3): DTGVSQNPRHKITKRGQNVTFRCDPISEHNRLYWYRQTLGQGPEFLTYFQNEAQLEKSRLLSDRFSAERPKGSFSTLEIQRTEQGDSAMYLCAGGTGGSDTQYFGPGTRLTVL.

This clonotype has more than one count but fewer than ten. The chain carries TRBV3-1 and TRBJ1-2, with D perhaps matching TRBD1 (6 bases). There are 12 residues in the CDR3. V lost 4 bases and J 6 bases, leaving 9 bases between the germline ends. Germline V lookup: CDR1 LGHDT, CDR2 YNNKEL (reference sequence). This CDR3 reads CASSRQADGYTF. The CDR3 DNA reads as TGTGCCAGCAGCCGACAGGCTGATGGCTACACCTTC.

The chain is built from TRBV3-1 and TRBJ2-7, with a tentative D call TRBD2 (5 bases). CDR3 length: 13 residues. Germline CDR1 and CDR2: LGHDT and YNNKEL (reference sequence). Between the trimmed V and J ends, which lost 0 bases and 6 bases, there was a span of 9 bases. Written as DNA, the CDR3 is TGTGCCAGCAGCCAAGAGGAAGGGAGCGAGCAGTACTTC. Its translation: CASSQEEGSEQYF.

This clonotype has more than one count but fewer than ten. The rearrangement uses TRBV29-1 and TRBJ2-5, with D possibly TRBD1 on 6 matching bases. The CDR3 has 11 amino acids. Germline V gene lookup returns CDR1 SQVTM and CDR2 ANQGSEA. V was clipped by 6 bases and J by 4 bases, with 9 bases between them. CDR3 sequence: CSVRQAETQYF. The CDR3 DNA reads TGCAGCGTAAGACAGGCAGAGACCCAGTACTTC.

This clonotype was counted between two and nine times. The rearrangement uses TRBV7-9 and TRBJ1-6, with D possibly TRBD1 on 6 matching bases. From germline, CDR1 is SEHNR and CDR2 FQNEAQ (reference sequence). Trimming stripped 1 base from V and 5 bases from J, with 12 bases between. This CDR3 region has 16 residues. The CDR3 DNA is TGTGCCAGCAGCTTAGGGGGGGCCCTGCATAATTCACCCCTCCACTTT. This encodes CASSLGGALHNSPLHF.

The chain has TRBV7-2 and TRBJ2-7; D tentatively reads TRBD1 or TRBD2 (6 bases each). Per the germline V gene, CDR1 is SGHTA and CDR2 is FQGNSA. Trimming pared 4 bases from V and 0 bases from J, leaving 19 bases between. The CDR3 spans 17 residues. The CDR3 reads CASSWRLGGGFSYEQYF. In nucleotides, the CDR3 is TGTGCCAGCAGCTGGCGACTAGGAGGGGGGTTCTCCTACGAGCAGTACTTC.

The CDR3 is CASSFRTAQDRQHF. CDR3 nucleotides: TGTGCCAGCAGTTTCCGGACAGCGCAGGATCGCCAGCATTTT. The chain recombines TRBV12-3 or TRBV12-4 with TRBJ1-5, with a weak D call TRBD1 (6 bases). This CDR3 has 14 amino acids. Trimming took 3 bases from V and 12 from J, leaving 18 bases between them.

This clonotype was counted many times. The chain joins TRBV20-1 to TRBJ2-1; D not resolved. This CDR3 region has 14 residues. Trimming stripped 3 bases from V and 0 bases from J, with 9 bases between. Germline loops: CDR1 DFQATT, CDR2 SNEGSKA (reference sequence). The CDR3: CSASVVSSYNEQFF. Written as DNA, the CDR3 is TGCAGTGCTAGTGTAGTTAGCTCCTACAATGAGCAGTTCTTC.

The V and J genes are TRBV18 and TRBJ1-2; D gene uncertain. This CDR3 comprises 13 residues. The V end was cut by 3 bases, the J end by 6 bases, with 11 bases between. In germline, CDR1 is KGHSH, CDR2 LQKENI. The CDR3 region is CASSPSTGDGYTF. The DNA of the CDR3 is TGTGCCAGCTCACCGTCGACTGGGGATGGCTACACCTTC.

The chain employs TRBV9 and TRBJ2-3, with D unresolved. Trimming removed 0 bases from V and 6 bases from J, with 11 bases in between. CDR3 length: 14 amino acids. Looked up from germline, CDR1 is SGDLS and CDR2 is YYNGEE. The CDR3 nucleotides read TGTGCCAGCAGCGTAGGTTCAGGAAGCGATACGCAGTATTTT. Translating it yields CASSVGSGSDTQYF.

This clonotype turned up a few times. J is TRBJ2-7 and V is TRBV6-2 or TRBV6-3; 8 bases are a match to TRBD1. J lost 1 base, V lost 8 bases, and 7 bases had no gene match. CDR1 and CDR2 (germline): MNHEY, SVGEGT. This CDR3 spans 14 amino acids. The CDR3 sequence: CASGGQENSYEQYF. CDR3 DNA sequence: TGTGCCAGCGGGGGACAGGAGAATTCCTACGAGCAGTACTTC.

This clonotype was picked up a small number of times. The chain employs TRBV12-3 or TRBV12-4 and TRBJ1-1; D perhaps matches TRBD1 (5 bases). The V end lost 4 bases, the J end lost 7 bases, and 16 bases lay between the germline ends. This CDR3 has 14 amino acids. This chain's CDR3 is CASSYGGLLNEAFF. In DNA form, the CDR3 reads TGTGCCAGCAGTTACGGGGGATTGCTGAATGAAGCTTTCTTT.